This TCR beta chain is drawn from a study of T cells after yellow fever vaccination. TCRdb processed the 5' RACE reads anew with MiXCR; each CDR3 protein has one entry. The profile shows some 350,000 distinct CDR3 sequences, around 6.5% of them singletons. The CDR3 consists of 16 residues. Germline-derived CDR1 and CDR2 are SGHRS and YFSETQ. About this clonotype itself: This may be a read error: a much more frequent sequence differs by one nucleotide.

The sample consisted of PBMCs, taken 5 days after the yellow fever booster vaccination. The receptor was derived from a man aged 25-45 years who received the YFV17D yellow fever vaccine. The V gene is TRBV5-1, the J gene TRBJ1-6; 10 nucleotides agree with TRBD1. The chain's CDR3 is CASSLVNGQGDSPHHF. The CDR3 bases are TGCGCCAGCAGCTTGGTTAACGGACAGGGGGATTCACCCCACCACTTT. Full variable domain (rest looked up from reference TRBV5-1 and TRBJ1-6): KAGVTQTPRYLIKTRGQQVTLSCSPISGHRSVSWYQQTPGQGLQFLFEYFSETQRNKGNFPGRFSGRQFSNSRSEMNVSTLELGDSALYLCASSLVNGQGDSPHHFGNGTRLTVT.